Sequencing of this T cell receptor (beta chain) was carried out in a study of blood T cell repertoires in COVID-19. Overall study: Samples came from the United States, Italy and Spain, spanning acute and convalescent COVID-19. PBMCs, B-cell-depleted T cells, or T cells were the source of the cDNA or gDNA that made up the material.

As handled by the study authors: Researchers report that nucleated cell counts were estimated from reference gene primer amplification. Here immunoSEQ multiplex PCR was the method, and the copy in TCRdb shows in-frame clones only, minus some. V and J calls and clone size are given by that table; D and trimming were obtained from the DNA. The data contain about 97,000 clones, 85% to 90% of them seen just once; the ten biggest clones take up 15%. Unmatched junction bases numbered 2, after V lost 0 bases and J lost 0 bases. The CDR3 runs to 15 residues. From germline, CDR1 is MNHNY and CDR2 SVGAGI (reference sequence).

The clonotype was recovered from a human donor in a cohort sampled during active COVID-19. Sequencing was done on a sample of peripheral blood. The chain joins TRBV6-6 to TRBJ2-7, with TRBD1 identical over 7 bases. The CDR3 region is CASSYSDRLSYEQYF. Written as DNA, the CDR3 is TGTGCCAGCAGTTACTCGGACAGGCTCTCCTACGAGCAGTACTTC.